The clone carrying this TCR beta chain turned up a few times. Its target is unknown. CD8 cells classed as naive were CD45RO-negative and positively selected for CCR7, excluding terminally differentiated effector memory CD45RA+ cells. In the authors' methods: Without quality scores, immunoSEQ junctional reads could not be filtered like full-length reads. The assay was immunoSEQ multiplex PCR, and TCRdb's table has in-frame clones only and misses some. That table furnishes V, J and clone size, whereas the DNA furnished D and trimming. The sample shows approximately 2,200,000 clones, 85% to 95% of them seen only once. These data belong to a study of shared clonotypes between healthy human individuals. Points from the study as a whole: At large depth, rarefaction still showed sorted-subset sequencing to be incomplete.

This TCR derives from a man in his late teens or twenties in good health. Some clones in this sample may be carry-over from other donors' samples. The sequencing sample was made of naive CD8+ T cells from PBMCs.

Here the CDR3 reads CASRTWDYGYTF. The DNA for the CDR3 is TGTGCCAGTCGGACGTGGGACTATGGCTACACCTTC. The rearrangement uses TRBV25-1 and TRBJ1-2; D is undetermined. Trimming took 9 bases from V and 3 from J, leaving 11 bases between them. This CDR3 contains 12 residues. Germline values: CDR1 MGHDK, CDR2 SYGVNS.